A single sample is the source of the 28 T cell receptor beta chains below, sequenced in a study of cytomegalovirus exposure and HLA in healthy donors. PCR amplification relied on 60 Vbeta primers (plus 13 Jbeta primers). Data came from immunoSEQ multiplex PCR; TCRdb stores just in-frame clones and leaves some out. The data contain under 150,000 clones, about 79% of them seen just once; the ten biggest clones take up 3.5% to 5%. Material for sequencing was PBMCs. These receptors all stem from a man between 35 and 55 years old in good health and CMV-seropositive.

Here the CDR3 DNA reads TGTGCCAGCAGCTTATATGGGGGCGCCGGGGCAGATACGCAGTATTTT. It translates to CASSLYGGAGADTQYF. This chain uses TRBV7-3 with TRBJ2-3; possible D gene TRBD1, 6 bases. The CDR3 sequence is 16 residues long. Germline CDR1 is SGHTA and CDR2 is FQGTGA. Deletions cut 2 bases from V and 4 bases from J, with 16 bases between.

CDR3 nucleotide sequence: TGTGCCAGCAGCCGGGACAGGGGAACTAATGAAAAACTGTTTTTT. It encodes CASSRDRGTNEKLFF. The J gene is TRBJ1-4, the V gene TRBV2; TRBD1 matches 10 bases. V lost 6 bases to trimming and J lost 1 base; unmatched junction nucleotides: 2. CDR3 length: 15 residues. Germline V gene data show CDR1 as SNHLY and CDR2 as FYNNEI. The variable domain in full, with the rest retrieved from reference TRBV2 and TRBJ1-4, is EPEVTQTPSHQVTQMGQEVILRCVPISNHLYFYWYRQILGQKVEFLVSFYNNEISEKSEIFDDQFSVERPDGSNFTLKIRSTKLEDSAMYFCASSRDRGTNEKLFFGSGTQLSVL.

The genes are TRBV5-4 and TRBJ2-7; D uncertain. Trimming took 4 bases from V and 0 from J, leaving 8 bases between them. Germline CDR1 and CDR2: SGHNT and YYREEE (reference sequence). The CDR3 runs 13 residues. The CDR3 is CASSPRSSYEQYF. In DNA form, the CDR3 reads TGTGCCAGCAGCCCTAGGAGCTCCTACGAGCAGTACTTC. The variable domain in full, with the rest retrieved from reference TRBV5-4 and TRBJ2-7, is ETGVTQSPTHLIKTRGQQVTLRCSSQSGHNTVSWYQQALGQGPQFIFQYYREEENGRGNFPPRFSGLQFPNYSSELNVNALELDDSALYLCASSPRSSYEQYFGPGTRLTVT.

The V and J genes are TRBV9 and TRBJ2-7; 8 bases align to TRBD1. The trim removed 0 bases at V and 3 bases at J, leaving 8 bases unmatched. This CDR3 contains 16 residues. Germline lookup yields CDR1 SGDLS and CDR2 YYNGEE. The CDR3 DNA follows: TGTGCCAGCAGCGTAGGTAGGACAGGGACGGTCTACGAGCAGTACTTC. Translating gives CASSVGRTGTVYEQYF.

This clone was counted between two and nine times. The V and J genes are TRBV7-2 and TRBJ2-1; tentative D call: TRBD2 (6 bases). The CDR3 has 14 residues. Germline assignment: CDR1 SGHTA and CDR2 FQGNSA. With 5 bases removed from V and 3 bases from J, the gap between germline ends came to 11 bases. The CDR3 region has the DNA TGTGCCAGCAGCATACCGGGACTCTACAATGAGCAGTTCTTC. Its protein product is CASSIPGLYNEQFF. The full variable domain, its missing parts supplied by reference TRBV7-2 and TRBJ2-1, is GAGVSQSPSNKVTEKGKDVELRCDPISGHTALYWYRQSLGQGLEFLIYFQGNSAPDKSGLPSDRFSAERTGGSVSTLTIQRTQQEDSAVYLCASSIPGLYNEQFFGPGTRLTVL.

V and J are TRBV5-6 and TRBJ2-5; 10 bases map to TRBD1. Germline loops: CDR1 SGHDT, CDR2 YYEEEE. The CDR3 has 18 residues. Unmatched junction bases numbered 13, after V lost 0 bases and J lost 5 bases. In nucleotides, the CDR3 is TGTGCCAGCAGCTTGGCCTTTGGGACAGGGGCCTTCGACGAGACCCAGTACTTC. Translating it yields CASSLAFGTGAFDETQYF.

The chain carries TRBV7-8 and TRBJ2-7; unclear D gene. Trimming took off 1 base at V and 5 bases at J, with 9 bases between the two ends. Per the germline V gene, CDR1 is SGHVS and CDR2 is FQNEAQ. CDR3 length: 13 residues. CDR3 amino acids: CASSLGPLNEQYF. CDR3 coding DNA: TGTGCCAGCAGCTTAGGTCCCCTTAACGAGCAGTACTTC.

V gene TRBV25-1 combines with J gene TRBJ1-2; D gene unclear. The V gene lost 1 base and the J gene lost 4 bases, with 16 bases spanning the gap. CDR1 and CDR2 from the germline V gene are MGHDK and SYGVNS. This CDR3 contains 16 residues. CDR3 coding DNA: TGTGCCAGCAGTGAATCCAGGAGGAGCCCTATCTATGGCTACACCTTC. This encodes CASSESRRSPIYGYTF.

The CDR3 spells CASSPRRGSPLHF. The CDR3 coding sequence is TGTGCCAGCAGTCCTCGCAGGGGGTCACCCCTCCACTTT. The rearrangement joins TRBV6-5 to TRBJ1-6; 7 bases fit TRBD1. There are 13 residues in the CDR3. CDR1 is MNHEY, CDR2 SVGAGI, per germline. Germline trimming cut 5 bases from V and 10 bases from J; bases unmatched to any gene: 5.

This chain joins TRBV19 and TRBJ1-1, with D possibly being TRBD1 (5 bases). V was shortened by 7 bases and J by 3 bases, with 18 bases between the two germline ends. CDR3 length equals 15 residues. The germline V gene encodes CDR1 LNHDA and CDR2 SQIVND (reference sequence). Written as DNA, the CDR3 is TGTGCCAGTACCTTATCCCAGGGTGGCCACACTGAAGCTTTCTTT. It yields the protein CASTLSQGGHTEAFF.

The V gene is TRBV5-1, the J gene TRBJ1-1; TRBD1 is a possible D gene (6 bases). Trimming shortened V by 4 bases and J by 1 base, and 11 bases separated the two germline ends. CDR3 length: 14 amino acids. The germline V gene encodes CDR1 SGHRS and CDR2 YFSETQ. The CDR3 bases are TGCGCCAGCAGCGAGGGACACCCGAACACTGAAGCTTTCTTT. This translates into CASSEGHPNTEAFF.

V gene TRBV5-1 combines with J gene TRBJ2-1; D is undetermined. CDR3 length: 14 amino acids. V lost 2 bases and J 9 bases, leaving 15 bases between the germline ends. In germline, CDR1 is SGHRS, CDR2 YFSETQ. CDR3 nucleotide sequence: TGCGCCAGCAGCTTCCAACCCGCCGGTCGTGAGCAGTTCTTC. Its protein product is CASSFQPAGREQFF. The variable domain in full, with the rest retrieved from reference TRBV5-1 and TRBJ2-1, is KAGVTQTPRYLIKTRGQQVTLSCSPISGHRSVSWYQQTPGQGLQFLFEYFSETQRNKGNFPGRFSGRQFSNSRSEMNVSTLELGDSALYLCASSFQPAGREQFFGPGTRLTVL.

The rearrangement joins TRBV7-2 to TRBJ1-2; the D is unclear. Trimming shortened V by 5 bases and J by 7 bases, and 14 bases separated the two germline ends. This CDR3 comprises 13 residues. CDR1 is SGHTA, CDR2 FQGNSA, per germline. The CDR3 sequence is CASSPATVFGYTF. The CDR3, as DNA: TGTGCCAGCAGCCCAGCTACAGTCTTTGGCTACACCTTC.

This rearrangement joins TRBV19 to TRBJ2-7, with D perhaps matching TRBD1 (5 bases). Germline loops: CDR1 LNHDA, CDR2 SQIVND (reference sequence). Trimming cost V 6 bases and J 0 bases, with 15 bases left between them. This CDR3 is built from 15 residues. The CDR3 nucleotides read TGTGCCAGTAGCGCAGGGTTCCGAGCCTCCTACGAGCAGTACTTC. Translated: CASSAGFRASYEQYF.

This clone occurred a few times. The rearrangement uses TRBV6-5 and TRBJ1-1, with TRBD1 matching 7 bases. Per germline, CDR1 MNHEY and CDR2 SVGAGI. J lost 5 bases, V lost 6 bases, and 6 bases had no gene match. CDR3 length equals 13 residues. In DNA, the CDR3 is TGTGCCAGCAGCCCGACAGGGTGGACTGAAGCTTTCTTT. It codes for CASSPTGWTEAFF.

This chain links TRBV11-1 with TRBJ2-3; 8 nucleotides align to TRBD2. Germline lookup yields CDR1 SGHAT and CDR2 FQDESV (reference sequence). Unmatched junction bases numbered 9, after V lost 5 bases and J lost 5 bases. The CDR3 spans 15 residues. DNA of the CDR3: TGTGCCAGCAGCACCGGGACTAGGCTAGTAGATACGCAGTATTTT. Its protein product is CASSTGTRLVDTQYF.

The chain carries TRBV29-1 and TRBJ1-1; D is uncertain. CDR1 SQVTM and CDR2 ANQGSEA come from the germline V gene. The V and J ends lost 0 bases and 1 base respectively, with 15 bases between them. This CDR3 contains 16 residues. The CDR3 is CSVEDQWFAGNTEAFF. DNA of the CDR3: TGCAGCGTTGAAGATCAATGGTTTGCGGGGAACACTGAAGCTTTCTTT.

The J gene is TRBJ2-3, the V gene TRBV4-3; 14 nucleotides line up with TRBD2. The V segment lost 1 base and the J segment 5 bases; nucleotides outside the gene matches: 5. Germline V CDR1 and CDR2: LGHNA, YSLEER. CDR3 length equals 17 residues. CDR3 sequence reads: CASSQGGTSGGGDTQYF. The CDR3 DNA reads TGCGCCAGCAGCCAAGGTGGGACTAGCGGGGGAGGAGATACGCAGTATTTT.

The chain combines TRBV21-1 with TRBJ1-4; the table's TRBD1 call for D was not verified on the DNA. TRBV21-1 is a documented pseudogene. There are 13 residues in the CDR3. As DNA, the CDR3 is TGTGCCAGCACCCCAGGGTGGCATGAAAAACTGTTTTTT. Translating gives CASTPGWHEKLFF.

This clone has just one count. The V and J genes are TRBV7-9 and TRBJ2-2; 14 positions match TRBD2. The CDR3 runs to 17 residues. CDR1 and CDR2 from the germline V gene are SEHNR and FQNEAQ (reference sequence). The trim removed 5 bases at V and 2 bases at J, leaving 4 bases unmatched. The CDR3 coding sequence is TGTGCCAGCAGCACGGGACTAGCGGGGGCAAACACCGGGGAGCTGTTTTTT. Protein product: CASSTGLAGANTGELFF.

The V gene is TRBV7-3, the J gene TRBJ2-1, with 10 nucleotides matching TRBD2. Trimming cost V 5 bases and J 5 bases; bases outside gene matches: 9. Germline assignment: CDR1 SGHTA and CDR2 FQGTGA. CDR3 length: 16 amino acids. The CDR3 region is CASSQKTSGYHNEQFF. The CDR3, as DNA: TGTGCCAGCAGCCAGAAGACTAGCGGGTACCACAATGAGCAGTTCTTC. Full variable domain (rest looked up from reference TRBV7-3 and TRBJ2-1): GAGVSQTPSNKVTEKGKYVELRCDPISGHTALYWYRQSLGQGPEFLIYFQGTGAADDSGLPNDRFFAVRPEGSVSTLKIQRTERGDSAVYLCASSQKTSGYHNEQFFGPGTRLTVL.

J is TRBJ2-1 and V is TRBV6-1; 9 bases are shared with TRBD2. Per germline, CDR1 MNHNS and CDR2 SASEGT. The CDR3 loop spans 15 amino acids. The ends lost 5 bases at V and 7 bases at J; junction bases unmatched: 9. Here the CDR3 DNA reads TGTGCCAGCAGTTTTTGGCGGGAGGGTGGGAATGAGCAGTTCTTC. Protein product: CASSFWREGGNEQFF.

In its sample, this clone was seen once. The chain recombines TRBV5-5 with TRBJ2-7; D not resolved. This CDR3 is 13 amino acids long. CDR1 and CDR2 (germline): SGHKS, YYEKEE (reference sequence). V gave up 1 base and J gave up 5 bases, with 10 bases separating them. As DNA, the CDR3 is TGTGCCAGCAGCTTGCATGGCTTCGACGAGCAGTACTTC. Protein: CASSLHGFDEQYF.

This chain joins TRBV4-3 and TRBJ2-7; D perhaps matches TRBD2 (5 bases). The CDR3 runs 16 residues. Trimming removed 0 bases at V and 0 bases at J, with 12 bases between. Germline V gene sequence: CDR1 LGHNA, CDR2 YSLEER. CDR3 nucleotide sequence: TGCGCCAGCAGCCAAGAGAGCAGTGGGAGCTCCTACGAGCAGTACTTC. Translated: CASSQESSGSSYEQYF.

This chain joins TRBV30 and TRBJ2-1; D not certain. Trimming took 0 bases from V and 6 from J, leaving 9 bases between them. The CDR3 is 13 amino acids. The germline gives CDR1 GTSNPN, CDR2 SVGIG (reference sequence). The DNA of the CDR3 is TGTGCCTGGAGTGTTGGCGGTCCCAATGAGCAGTTCTTC. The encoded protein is CAWSVGGPNEQFF.

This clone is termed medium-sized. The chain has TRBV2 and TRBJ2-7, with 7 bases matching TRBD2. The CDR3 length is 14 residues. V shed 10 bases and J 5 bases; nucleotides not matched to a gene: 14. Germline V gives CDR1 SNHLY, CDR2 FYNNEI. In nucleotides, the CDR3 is TGTGCCACCCTCGGGGAGCGGGGCGGGAACGAGCAGTACTTC. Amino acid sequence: CATLGERGGNEQYF.

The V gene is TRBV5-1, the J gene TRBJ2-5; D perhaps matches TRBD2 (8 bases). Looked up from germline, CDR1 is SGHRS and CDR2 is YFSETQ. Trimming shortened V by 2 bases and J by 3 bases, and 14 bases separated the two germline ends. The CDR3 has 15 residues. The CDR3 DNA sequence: TGCGCCAGCAGCTTCGGGACAGCGGGGGAAGAGACCCAGTACTTC. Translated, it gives CASSFGTAGEETQYF.

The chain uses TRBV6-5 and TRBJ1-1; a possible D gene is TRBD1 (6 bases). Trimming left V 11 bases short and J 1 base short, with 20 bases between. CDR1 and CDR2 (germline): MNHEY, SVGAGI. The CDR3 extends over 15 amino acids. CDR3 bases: TGTGCCGCCCGGGGGGGCGCGCACCCGAACACTGAAGCTTTCTTT. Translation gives CAARGGAHPNTEAFF.